This is a list of T cell receptor beta chains from one sample in a study of chemoradiotherapy in HPV16-positive cancers. Repertoires were generated with immunoSEQ multiplex PCR, while TCRdb's copy carries only in-frame clones and drops some. The sample has roughly 12,000 clones, about 87% seen once. The starting material was blood, obtained from a patient who underwent chemoradiotherapy. These receptors all come from a human donor with HPV-associated anogenital cancer. Each CDR3 is given with its conserved first and last residue. Fields, in order: V gene, D gene, J gene, clone size, CDR3 protein, CDR3 DNA. D genes are given only for firm matches. Clone size is shown for a subset of rows, as once, few, many or a class of expanded clone.

TRBV5-8,.,TRBJ1-5,.,CASSFSSIAGNQPQHF,TGTGCCAGCAGCTTTTCGTCGATCGCAGGAAATCAGCCCCAGCATTTT
TRBV7-2,.,TRBJ2-3,once,CASSLDGWGTDTQYF,TGTGCCAGCAGCTTAGATGGGTGGGGCACAGATACGCAGTATTTT
TRBV5-1,TRBD1,TRBJ2-1,.,CASSLGGQGYNEQFF,TGCGCCAGCAGCTTGGGGGGACAGGGCTACAATGAGCAGTTCTTC
TRBV5-6,.,TRBJ2-2,.,CASSREGEDLTNTGELFF,TGTGCCAGCAGCCGAGAGGGAGAGGACTTAACGAACACCGGGGAGCTGTTTTTT
TRBV5-6,TRBD1,TRBJ1-1,few,CASSRAGTGRTEAFF,TGTGCCAGCAGCCGCGCCGGGACAGGCCGTACTGAAGCTTTCTTT
TRBV2,.,TRBJ2-5,.,CASSVVGAQYF,TGTGCCAGCAGTGTGGTCGGGGCCCAGTACTTC
TRBV5-5,.,TRBJ1-3,.,CASSLALGSGNTIYF,TGTGCCAGCAGCTTGGCCTTAGGCTCTGGAAACACCATATATTTT
TRBV7-2,TRBD1,TRBJ2-1,.,CASSLRDSSYNEQFF,TGTGCCAGCAGCTTAAGGGACAGCTCCTACAATGAGCAGTTCTTC
TRBV2,TRBD1,TRBJ2-2,.,CASRKDRGVAGELFF,TGTGCCAGCAGGAAGGACAGGGGGGTGGCCGGGGAGCTGTTTTTT
TRBV2,.,TRBJ1-5,.,CASSAGTTYQPQHF,TGTGCCAGCAGCGCCGGGACTACTTATCAGCCCCAGCATTTT
TRBV5-1,.,TRBJ1-1,.,CASSLGAGVVEAFF,TGCGCCAGCAGCTTGGGTGCAGGGGTGGTTGAAGCTTTCTTT
TRBV19,.,TRBJ1-4,.,CASTVMGEKLFF,TGTGCCAGTACAGTAATGGGAGAAAAACTGTTTTTT
TRBV5-4,TRBD1,TRBJ1-2,few,CASSFAGQGGYGYTF,TGTGCCAGCAGCTTTGCGGGACAGGGAGGCTATGGCTACACCTTC
TRBV12-5,TRBD2,TRBJ2-7,.,CASGLVPAGGPFYEQYF,TGTGCTAGTGGTTTGGTACCGGCGGGGGGGCCTTTCTACGAGCAGTACTTC
TRBV7-2,.,TRBJ2-2,.,CATQLANTGELFF,TGTGCCACCCAACTAGCGAACACCGGGGAGCTGTTTTTT
TRBV6-1,.,TRBJ1-2,.,CASRLGGANYGYTF,TGTGCCAGCAGGCTTGGAGGGGCCAACTATGGCTACACCTTC
TRBV18,.,TRBJ2-3,.,CASSPQRGYTDTQYF,TGTGCCAGCTCACCACAGAGGGGCTACACAGATACGCAGTATTTT
TRBV19,TRBD1,TRBJ2-2,.,CASSILQTGLATGELFF,TGTGCCAGTAGTATATTACAGACAGGGCTTGCCACCGGGGAGCTGTTTTTT
TRBV23-1,.,TRBJ1-2,.,CASSQTLYGYTF,TGCGCCAGCAGTCAGACACTTTATGGCTACACCTTC
TRBV5-1,.,TRBJ2-7,.,CASSPDSHEQYF,TGCGCCAGCAGCCCGGACAGCCACGAGCAGTACTTC
TRBV7-8,TRBD1,TRBJ1-2,once,CASSSGQPDYGYTF,TGTGCCAGCAGCTCGGGACAGCCGGATTATGGCTACACCTTC
TRBV2,TRBD1,TRBJ1-2,.,CATNRGNFYGYTF,TGTGCCACCAACAGGGGAAACTTTTATGGCTACACCTTC
TRBV5-6,TRBD1,TRBJ1-1,.,CASTPGTGGVTEAFF,TGTGCCAGCACCCCGGGGACAGGGGGCGTCACTGAAGCTTTCTTT
TRBV9,TRBD1,TRBJ1-3,.,CASSVGTGGPHAYSGNTIYF,TGTGCCAGCAGCGTAGGGACAGGGGGCCCCCATGCGTATTCTGGAAACACCATATATTTT
TRBV5-4,TRBD1,TRBJ1-2,.,CASSYRTGVNYGYTF,TGTGCCAGCAGCTACCGGACAGGAGTTAACTATGGCTACACCTTC
TRBV6-6,TRBD1,TRBJ2-5,.,CASSYSGGGETQYF,TGTGCCAGCAGTTACTCAGGGGGCGGAGAGACCCAGTACTTC
TRBV29-1,.,TRBJ2-3,.,CSVDTPPGTQYF,TGCAGCGTTGACACACCCCCCGGTACGCAGTATTTT
TRBV29-1,.,TRBJ1-3,.,CSGGPSAEGNTIYF,TGCAGCGGGGGCCCCTCCGCTGAAGGAAACACCATATATTTT
TRBV13,.,TRBJ2-3,.,CASSRPPGHTDTQYF,TGTGCCAGCAGCCGGCCCCCCGGGCACACAGATACGCAGTATTTT
TRBV30,TRBD1,TRBJ1-2,.,CASKGQGPRYGYTF,TGTGCCTCAAAGGGACAGGGGCCCCGCTATGGCTACACCTTC
TRBV11-3,.,TRBJ1-1,.,CASSSTMNTEAFF,TGTGCCAGCAGCTCGACGATGAACACTGAAGCTTTCTTT
TRBV1,.,TRBJ2-3,.,CTSRMTKRGAQYF,TGCACCAGCCGAATGACCAAGCGGGGGGCGCAGTATTTT
TRBV5-5,.,TRBJ1-2,few,CASSPVTYGYTF,TGTGCCAGCAGCCCGGTGACCTATGGCTACACCTTC
TRBV11-2,.,TRBJ1-6,few,CASSLDRGSPLHF,TGTGCCAGCAGCTTAGACAGGGGTTCACCCCTCCACTTT
TRBV19,.,TRBJ2-2,.,CASSGGGSLTGELFF,TGTGCCAGTAGTGGGGGGGGCAGCCTAACCGGGGAGCTGTTTTTT
TRBV7-9,.,TRBJ1-1,.,CASSQGGGTEAFF,TGTGCCAGCAGCCAAGGGGGGGGGACTGAAGCTTTCTTT
TRBV19,.,TRBJ2-1,once,CASSSPGSGIYNEQFF,TGTGCCAGTAGTTCACCCGGGTCAGGCATCTACAATGAGCAGTTCTTC
TRBV30,.,TRBJ1-1,.,CAWSVGSNTEAFF,TGTGCCTGGAGTGTTGGGTCGAACACTGAAGCTTTCTTT
TRBV19,TRBD1,TRBJ2-6,.,CASSIRTGGTNVLTF,TGTGCCAGTAGTATAAGGACAGGGGGTACCAACGTCCTGACTTTC
TRBV29-1,.,TRBJ2-1,.,CSVEMHSRGDYEQFF,TGCAGCGTTGAAATGCACAGTCGAGGAGACTATGAGCAGTTCTTC
TRBV27,.,TRBJ1-1,.,CASSLSGWHGRNTEAFF,TGTGCCAGCAGTTTATCAGGGTGGCACGGGCGCAACACTGAAGCTTTCTTT
TRBV6-1,.,TRBJ1-4,few,CASSFQTRTNEKLFF,TGTGCCAGCAGCTTCCAGACCAGAACTAATGAAAAACTGTTTTTT
TRBV18,.,TRBJ1-5,.,CASSPRENINQPQHF,TGTGCCAGCTCACCACGGGAGAACATTAATCAGCCCCAGCATTTT
TRBV18,.,TRBJ1-2,.,CASSPRGDYGYTF,TGTGCCAGCTCACCACGGGGAGATTATGGCTACACCTTC
TRBV7-3,.,TRBJ2-1,.,CASSPGSYNEQFF,TGTGCCAGCAGCCCAGGGTCCTACAATGAGCAGTTCTTC
TRBV30,.,TRBJ1-2,.,CAWRGLANYGYTF,TGTGCCTGGAGGGGTCTAGCTAACTATGGCTACACCTTC
TRBV4-1,.,TRBJ1-4,.,CASSPPRGRGGEKLFF,TGCGCCAGCAGCCCCCCCCGGGGGCGGGGAGGGGAAAAACTGTTTTTT
TRBV2,TRBD1,TRBJ1-2,.,CASSVGQGARGYTF,TGTGCCAGCAGTGTGGGACAGGGGGCGCGTGGCTACACCTTC
TRBV5-1,.,TRBJ1-1,.,CASIKKGLTGTEAFF,TGCGCCAGCATCAAAAAGGGGCTTACGGGGACTGAAGCTTTCTTT
TRBV6-1,.,TRBJ1-1,.,CASSEVWGDTEAFF,TGTGCCAGCAGTGAAGTCTGGGGGGACACTGAAGCTTTCTTT